These T cell receptor beta chains were read from a single sample in a study of blood T cells in healthy people across ages. TCRdb re-derived calls from the 5' RACE reads in MiXCR, one entry per CDR3 protein. The sample shows 850,000 to 1,000,000 distinct CDR3 sequences, roughly 50% of them seen only once. The sequencing sample was made of blood. These receptors all come from a man aged 25 to 40 in good health. The CDR3 runs from the conserved cysteine through the conserved F or W. The D gene is left open where the match is weak. Clone sizes are given selectively: once, few, many, or a class where the clone is expanded.

D	V	size	J	DNA	CDR3
TRBD2	TRBV28	few	TRBJ2-3	TGTGCCAGCAGTTTCCTCAGCGGGGGGACTAGCACAGATACGCAGTATTTT	CASSFLSGGTSTDTQYF
TRBD1	TRBV6-6	NA	TRBJ2-5	TGTGCCAGCACTGACAGGGGAGAGACCCAGTACTTC	CASTDRGETQYF
NA	TRBV12-3/TRBV12-4	NA	TRBJ2-7	TGTGCCAGCAGGGCGAGCCCCGGCAGCACCTACGAGCAGTACTTC	CASRASPGSTYEQYF
NA	TRBV7-2	few	TRBJ2-3	TGTGCCAGCAGCCCCCACTTCGGCCCGGCAGATACGCAGTATTTT	CASSPHFGPADTQYF
NA	TRBV4-1	NA	TRBJ1-1	TGCGCCAGCAGCCAAGTAGGGGTGAGGAGCACTGAAGCTTTCTTT	CASSQVGVRSTEAFF
NA	TRBV4-1	NA	TRBJ1-1	TGCGCCAGCAGCCAAGATTGGGAGAACACTGAAGCTTTCTTT	CASSQDWENTEAFF
NA	TRBV12-3/TRBV12-4	few	TRBJ2-7	TGTGCCAGCAGTTTAGCGCTAAACGCCTACGAGCAGTACTTC	CASSLALNAYEQYF
TRBD1	TRBV6-5	NA	TRBJ1-1	TGTGCCAGCAGAGACGGGACAGTGATGAACACTGAAGCTTTCTTT	CASRDGTVMNTEAFF
NA	TRBV30	NA	TRBJ1-2	TGTGCCTGGAGTGATGGGAGACTCTCTGGCTACACCTTC	CAWSDGRLSGYTF
NA	TRBV4-2	NA	TRBJ2-5	TGTGCCAGCAGCTCCGGTGCCGGAGGGACCCAGTACTTC	CASSSGAGGTQYF
NA	TRBV4-1	NA	TRBJ2-2	TGCGCCAGCAACCTAGCGACGAACACCGGGGAGCTGTTTTTT	CASNLATNTGELFF
NA	TRBV7-9	NA	TRBJ2-5	TGTGCCAGCAGCTTAACAGGGGAGGGAATATTGGAGACCCAGTACTTC	CASSLTGEGILETQYF
NA	TRBV5-1	few	TRBJ2-7	TGCGCCAGCAGCTTGGGAACAGGGTTGGACGAGCAGTACTTC	CASSLGTGLDEQYF
NA	TRBV27	many	TRBJ2-3	TGTGCCAGCAGTCTAAGGGGGGGCGGCGATACGCAGTATTTT	CASSLRGGGDTQYF
TRBD2	TRBV12-3/TRBV12-4	few	TRBJ2-3	TGTGCCAGCAGTTTTACGGGGGGTACCACAGATACGCAGTATTTT	CASSFTGGTTDTQYF
TRBD1	TRBV29-1	few	TRBJ2-7	TGCAGCGTCTCTACAGGGGGCATAGCCTACGAGCAGTACTTC	CSVSTGGIAYEQYF
NA	TRBV6-2/TRBV6-3	NA	TRBJ1-1	TGTGCCAGCAGTTACGAAGGTGAGGTCACTGAAGCTTTCTTT	CASSYEGEVTEAFF
NA	TRBV6-2/TRBV6-3	few	TRBJ1-1	TGTGCCAGCAGTTCTCCCGGGACTGAAGCTTTCTTT	CASSSPGTEAFF
TRBD2	TRBV20-1	NA	TRBJ2-3	TGCAGTGGTCGCGGGGGGGCCCCAAACCCAGATACGCAGTATTTT	CSGRGGAPNPDTQYF
NA	TRBV11-2	NA	TRBJ2-3	TGTGCCAGCAGCTTACAAGCGGCAGGGGTTACAGATACGCAGTATTTT	CASSLQAAGVTDTQYF
TRBD1	TRBV28	many	TRBJ2-7	TGTGCCAGCAGTTTACCGGGACAGGGGTCCTACGAGCAGTACTTC	CASSLPGQGSYEQYF
TRBD1	TRBV5-1	NA	TRBJ2-3	TGCGCCAGCAGCTTGGGACAGGGGTTATCGGATACGCAGTATTTT	CASSLGQGLSDTQYF
NA	TRBV7-9	NA	TRBJ2-7	TGTGCCAGCAGCTTAGCTGGCGGCCGCCTATTCCACGAGCAGTACTTC	CASSLAGGRLFHEQYF
NA	TRBV5-6	few	TRBJ1-2	TGTGCCAGCAGCTCCCGACAGACCGCTTTCTTTAACTATGGCTACACCTTC	CASSSRQTAFFNYGYTF
NA	TRBV5-5	once	TRBJ2-3	TGTGCCAGCAGCCTGGGTACAATAACGGCAGATACGCAGTATTTT	CASSLGTITADTQYF
NA	TRBV2	NA	TRBJ2-2	TGTGCCAGCAGGGGGAGGGGGCGCAACACCGGGGAGCTGTTTTTT	CASRGRGRNTGELFF
NA	TRBV6-2/TRBV6-3	NA	TRBJ2-4	TGTGCCAGCATTGGCGCGCAGGGGATAGCCAAAAACATTCAGTACTTC	CASIGAQGIAKNIQYF
NA	TRBV10-3	NA	TRBJ1-3	TGTGCCATCAGTGACGGGGATTCTGGAAACACCATATATTTT	CAISDGDSGNTIYF
NA	TRBV27	NA	TRBJ2-5	TGTGCCAGCAGAACTAGATCACAAGAGACCCAGTACTTC	CASRTRSQETQYF
NA	TRBV5-1	many	TRBJ2-1	TGCGCCAGCAGCCGAGGGGGGGCCTCCTACAATGAGCAGTTCTTC	CASSRGGASYNEQFF
NA	TRBV11-2	many	TRBJ2-2	TGTGCCAGCAGCTTGATAAGCAGTAGAGGGGCCAACACCGGGGAGCTGTTTTTT	CASSLISSRGANTGELFF
NA	TRBV28	NA	TRBJ2-1	TGTGCCAGCAGTGCTCGGGGTTACAATGAGCAGTTCTTC	CASSARGYNEQFF
NA	TRBV29-1	NA	TRBJ1-2	TGCAGCGTGATTGGACAGACGATTGGCTACACCTTC	CSVIGQTIGYTF
NA	TRBV20-1	NA	TRBJ2-5	TGCAGTGCTAGTCCCTCACTGGGGGTGGACGATGGGACCCAGTACTTC	CSASPSLGVDDGTQYF
NA	TRBV7-9	few	TRBJ2-3	TGTGCCAGCAGCTCCCGATACACAGATACGCAGTATTTT	CASSSRYTDTQYF
NA	TRBV10-3	few	TRBJ1-2	TGTGCCATCATGAAAGAGAAGGGAGATGGCTACACCTTC	CAIMKEKGDGYTF
NA	TRBV6-2/TRBV6-3	NA	TRBJ2-4	TGTGCCAGCAGTTACGCAGGGTCCGCGCAGTACTTC	CASSYAGSAQYF
NA	TRBV29-1	few	TRBJ1-2	TGCAGCGTTGTGGGGTTTGGGGGTGGCTACACCTTC	CSVVGFGGGYTF
NA	TRBV12-3/TRBV12-4	once	TRBJ2-1	TGTGCCAGCAGTTTAACAGATAGCAATGAGCAGTTCTTC	CASSLTDSNEQFF
TRBD2	TRBV28	NA	TRBJ2-1	TGTGCCAGCAGTCTACTTAGCGGGGGGGCTCACAATGAGCAGTTCTTC	CASSLLSGGAHNEQFF
NA	TRBV21-1	NA	TRBJ2-3	TGTGCCAGCAGCAAAGCGGCTAGCGGGCATGGTACGCAGTATTTT	CASSKAASGHGTQYF
TRBD2	TRBV11-2	NA	TRBJ2-3	TGTGCCAGCAGCTTAGTCGTGCATTATCCTAGCGGGGGGGCCCGGGGCACAGATACGCAGTATTTT	CASSLVVHYPSGGARGTDTQYF
NA	TRBV4-1	few	TRBJ2-7	TGCGCCAGCAGCCGTATCGCGGGCGAGCAGTACTTC	CASSRIAGEQYF
NA	TRBV7-2	NA	TRBJ1-5	TGTGCCAGCAGCTTAGCAGACGGGGGGGGTGGGCAGCCCCAGCATTTT	CASSLADGGGGQPQHF
NA	TRBV10-2	NA	TRBJ2-1	TGCGCCAGCAGATCGGACGGAGCTTACAATGAGCAGTTCTTC	CASRSDGAYNEQFF
TRBD1	TRBV7-2	NA	TRBJ1-1	TGTGCCAGCAGCTTAGGACAGGGGGCGGGGAACACTGAAGCTTTCTTT	CASSLGQGAGNTEAFF
NA	TRBV30	NA	TRBJ2-7	TGTGCCGGGAGTGCCCAAACCTACGAGCAGTACTTC	CAGSAQTYEQYF